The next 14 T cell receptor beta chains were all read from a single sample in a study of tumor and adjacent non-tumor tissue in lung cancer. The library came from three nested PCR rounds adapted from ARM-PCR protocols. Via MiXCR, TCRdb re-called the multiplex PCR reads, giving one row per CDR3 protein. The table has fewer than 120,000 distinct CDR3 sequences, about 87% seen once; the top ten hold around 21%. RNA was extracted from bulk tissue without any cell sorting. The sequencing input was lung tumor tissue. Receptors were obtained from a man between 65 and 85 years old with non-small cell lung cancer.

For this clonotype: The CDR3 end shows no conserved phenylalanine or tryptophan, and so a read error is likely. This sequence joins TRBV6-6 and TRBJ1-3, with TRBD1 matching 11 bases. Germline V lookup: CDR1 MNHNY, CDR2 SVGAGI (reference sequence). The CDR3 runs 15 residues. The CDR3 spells CTSSILGQGGSTIYL. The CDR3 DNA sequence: TGTACCAGCAGCATCTTGGGACAGGGGGGAAGCACCATATATCTT.

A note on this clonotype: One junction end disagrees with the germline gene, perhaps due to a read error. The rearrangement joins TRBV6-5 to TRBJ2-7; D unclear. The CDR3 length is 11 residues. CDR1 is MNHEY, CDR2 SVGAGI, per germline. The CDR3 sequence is CANSLGQNQYF. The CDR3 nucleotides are TGTGCCAACAGTTTGGGCCAAAACCAGTACTTC.

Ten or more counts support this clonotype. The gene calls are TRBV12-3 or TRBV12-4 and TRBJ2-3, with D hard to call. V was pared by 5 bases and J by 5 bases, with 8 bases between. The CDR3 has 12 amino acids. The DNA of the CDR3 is TGTGCCAGCAGTCTGCCCCGAGATACGCAGTATTTT. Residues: CASSLPRDTQYF.

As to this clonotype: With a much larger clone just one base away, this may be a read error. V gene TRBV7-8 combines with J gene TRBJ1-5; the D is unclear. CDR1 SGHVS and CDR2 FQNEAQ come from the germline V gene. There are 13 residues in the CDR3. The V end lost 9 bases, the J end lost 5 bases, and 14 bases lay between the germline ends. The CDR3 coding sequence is TGTGCCAGGAGCATTGGGAGGGATCAGCCCCAGCATTTT. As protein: CARSIGRDQPQHF.

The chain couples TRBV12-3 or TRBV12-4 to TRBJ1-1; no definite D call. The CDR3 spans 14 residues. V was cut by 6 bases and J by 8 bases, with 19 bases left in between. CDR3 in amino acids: CASSYQIGLTEAFF. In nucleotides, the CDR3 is TGTGCCAGCAGCTATCAGATAGGGCTAACAGAAGCTTTCTTT.

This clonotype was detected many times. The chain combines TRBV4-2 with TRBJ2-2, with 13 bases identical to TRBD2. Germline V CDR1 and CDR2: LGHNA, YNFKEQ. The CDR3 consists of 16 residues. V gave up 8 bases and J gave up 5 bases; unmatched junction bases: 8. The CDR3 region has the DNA TGTGCCAGCTACGGACTAGCGGGAGTGGGGACCGGGGAGCTGTTTTTT. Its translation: CASYGLAGVGTGELFF.

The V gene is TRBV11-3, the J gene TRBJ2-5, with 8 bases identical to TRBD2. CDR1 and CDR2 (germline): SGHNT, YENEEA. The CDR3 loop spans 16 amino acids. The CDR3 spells CASAPSDGGRYETQYF. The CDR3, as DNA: TGTGCTAGCGCCCCCTCCGACGGCGGGAGGTATGAGACCCAGTACTTC.

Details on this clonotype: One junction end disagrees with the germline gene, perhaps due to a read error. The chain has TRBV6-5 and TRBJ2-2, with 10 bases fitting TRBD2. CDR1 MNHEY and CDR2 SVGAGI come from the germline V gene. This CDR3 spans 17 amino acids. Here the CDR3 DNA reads TGTGCCAGCAGTTACTCGTTAGCGGGAGGTAACAGCGGGCAGCTGTTTTTT. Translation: CASSYSLAGGNSGQLFF.

The CDR3 DNA sequence: TGCGCCAGCAGCCGGGTCACAACCACCGGGGAGTTTTTTTTT. Its protein is CASSRVTTTGEFFF. This chain joins TRBV4-3 and TRBJ2-2; D perhaps matches TRBD2 (5 bases). Germline V gene data show CDR1 as LGHNA and CDR2 as YSLEER. The CDR3 has 14 amino acids. V was shortened by 4 bases and J by 17 bases, with 23 bases between the two germline ends.

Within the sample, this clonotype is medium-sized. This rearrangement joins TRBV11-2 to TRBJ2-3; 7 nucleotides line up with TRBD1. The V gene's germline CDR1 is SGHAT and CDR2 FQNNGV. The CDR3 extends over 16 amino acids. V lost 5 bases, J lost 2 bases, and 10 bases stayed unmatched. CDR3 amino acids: CASSPDRDSYTDTQYF. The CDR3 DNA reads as TGTGCCAGCAGCCCGGACCGGGACAGTTACACAGATACGCAGTATTTT.

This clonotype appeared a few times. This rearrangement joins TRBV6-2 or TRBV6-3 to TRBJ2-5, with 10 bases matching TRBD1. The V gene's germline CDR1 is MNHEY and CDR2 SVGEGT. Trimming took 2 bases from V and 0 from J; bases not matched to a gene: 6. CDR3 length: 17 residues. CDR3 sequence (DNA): TGTGCCAGCAGTTACCTCCCCGGGACAGGGGACCAAGAGACCCAGTACTTC. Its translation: CASSYLPGTGDQETQYF.

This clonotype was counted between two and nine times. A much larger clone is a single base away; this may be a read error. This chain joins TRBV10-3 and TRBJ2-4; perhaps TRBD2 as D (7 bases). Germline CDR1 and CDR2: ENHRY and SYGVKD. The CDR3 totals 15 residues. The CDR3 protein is CAISEGGATKDIQYF. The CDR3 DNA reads TGTGCCATCAGTGAGGGGGGGGCAACCAAAGACATTCAGTACTTC.

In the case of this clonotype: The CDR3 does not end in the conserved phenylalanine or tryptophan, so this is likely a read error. CDR3 in amino acids: CAGSWDFMGETQYL. The CDR3 coding sequence is TGTGCCGGCAGCTGGGACTTCATGGGAGAGACCCAGTACCTC. This chain connects TRBV5-6 to TRBJ2-5; a possible D gene is TRBD2 (6 bases). The V gene's germline CDR1 is SGHDT and CDR2 YYEEEE. The CDR3 sequence is 14 residues long.

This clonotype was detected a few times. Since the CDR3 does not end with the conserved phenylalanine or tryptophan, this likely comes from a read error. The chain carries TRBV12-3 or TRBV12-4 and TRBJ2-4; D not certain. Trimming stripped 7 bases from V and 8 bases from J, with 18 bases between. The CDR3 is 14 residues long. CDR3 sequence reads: CASTLLIHGDIQYV. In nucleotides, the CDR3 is TGTGCCAGCACCCTACTCATACACGGAGACATTCAGTACGTC.